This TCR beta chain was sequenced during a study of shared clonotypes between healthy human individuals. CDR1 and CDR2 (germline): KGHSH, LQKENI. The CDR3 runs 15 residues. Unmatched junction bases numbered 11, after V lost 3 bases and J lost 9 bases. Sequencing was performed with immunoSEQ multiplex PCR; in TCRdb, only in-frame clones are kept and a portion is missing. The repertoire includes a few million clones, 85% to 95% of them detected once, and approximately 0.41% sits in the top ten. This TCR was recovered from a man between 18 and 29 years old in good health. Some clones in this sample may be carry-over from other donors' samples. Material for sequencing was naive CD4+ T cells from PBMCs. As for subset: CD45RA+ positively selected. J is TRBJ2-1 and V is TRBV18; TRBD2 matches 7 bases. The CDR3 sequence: CASSPSSPGGREQFF. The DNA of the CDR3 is TGTGCCAGCTCACCTTCCAGCCCGGGGGGACGTGAGCAGTTCTTC.